This section outlines one TCR beta chain sequence together with its context. Its antigen remains undetermined. No base quality information exists; no much larger clone differs at one position. TCRbeta CDR3 regions were amplified from genomic DNA using the immunoSEQ Assay, a bias-controlled multiplex PCR. The study's processing was this. The number of nucleated cells in each sample was estimated from the amplification of reference gene primers within the assay. To quantify the absolute abundance of each unique TCRbeta CDR3 rearrangement, sequence reads were collapsed and filtered. For each sample, productive Simpson clonality was calculated as the square root of Simpson's diversity index across productive rearrangements. This immuneACCESS table, as held by TCRdb, lists in-frame sequences with V and J called but not all clones. Of the missing ones, under half trace to an unresolved V gene in checked studies; the others have no known cause. V, J and clone size reflect that table, while D and trimming were determined from the DNA. The sample has fewer than 200,000 clones on record, around 87% of them singletons. 2.5% of the sample is in the top ten clones.

Collaborating institutions collected whole blood in K2EDTA tubes following their own protocols. For TCRbeta analysis, collaborators shipped samples in one of three forms: frozen whole blood, isolated PBMCs, or DNA extracted from either of those sample types. The data derive from a study of blood T cell repertoires in COVID-19 (TCRdb year 2020). Regarding the study in general: Samples from collaborators originated in the United States, Italy and Spain and spanned both the acute and convalescent phases of COVID-19. HLA class I and class II types, where available, came from metadata supplied by the sample provider rather than from assay-based typing. The repertoires were made available in a free public database intended to serve as a resource for research on the immune response to SARS-CoV-2. The prospective study material was composed of cDNA or gDNA derived from T cells, B-cell-depleted T cells, or PBMCs. Nearly every sample came with metadata listing a de-identified subject ID, COVID-19 status, age in years and sex. The dataset comprised deeply sampled blood TCRbeta repertoires from subjects exposed to, actively infected with, or recovered from COVID-19. Samples came from the ongoing ImmuneRACE study (first 160 participants) plus 1,254 subjects from 6 global collaborators. General findings and caveats noted by the study authors: How much clinical and demographic metadata was included differed by source and by participant, and the metadata was provided uncurated.

The germline V gene (reference sequence) gives CDR1 as LGHDT and CDR2 as YNNKEL. Trimming removed 2 bases from V and 5 bases from J; the gene matches leave 3 bases unexplained. The CDR3 measures 15 amino acids from cysteine to phenylalanine. CDR3 DNA only is kept here, 45 bases in frame from base 1. This receptor was obtained from a man aged 35 to 55 with active or convalescent COVID-19. The chain joins TRBV3-1 (or the pseudogene TRBV3-2) to TRBJ2-3, with 11 bases matching TRBD2. Sequencing was performed on peripheral blood. The sequenced DNA: TGTGCCAGCAGCCAACTAGCGGGGGGCCGAGATACGCAGTATTTT. This gives the protein CASSQLAGGRDTQYF.